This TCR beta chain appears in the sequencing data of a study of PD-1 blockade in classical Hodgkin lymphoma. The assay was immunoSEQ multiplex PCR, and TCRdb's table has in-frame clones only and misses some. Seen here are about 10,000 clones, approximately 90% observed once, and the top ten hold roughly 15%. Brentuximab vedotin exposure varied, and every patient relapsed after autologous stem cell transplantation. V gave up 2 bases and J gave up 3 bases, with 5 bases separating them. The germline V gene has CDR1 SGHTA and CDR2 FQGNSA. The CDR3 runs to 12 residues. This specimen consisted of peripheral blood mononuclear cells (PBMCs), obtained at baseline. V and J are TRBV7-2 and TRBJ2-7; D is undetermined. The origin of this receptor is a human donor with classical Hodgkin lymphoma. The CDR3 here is CASSLRIYEQYF. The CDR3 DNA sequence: TGTGCCAGCAGCTTAAGGATCTACGAGCAGTACTTC.